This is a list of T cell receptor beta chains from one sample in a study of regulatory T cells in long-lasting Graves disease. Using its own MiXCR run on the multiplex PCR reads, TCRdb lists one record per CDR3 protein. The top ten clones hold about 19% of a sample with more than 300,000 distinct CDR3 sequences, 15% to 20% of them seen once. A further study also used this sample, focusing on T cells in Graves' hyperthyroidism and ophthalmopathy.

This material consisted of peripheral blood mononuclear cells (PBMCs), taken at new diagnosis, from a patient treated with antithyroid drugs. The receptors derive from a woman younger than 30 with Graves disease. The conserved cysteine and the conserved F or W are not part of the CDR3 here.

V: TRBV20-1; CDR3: SARSREFMQETQY
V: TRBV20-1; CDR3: SARRGNQPQH
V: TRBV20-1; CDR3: SARVGEAAVGYT
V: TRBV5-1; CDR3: ASSRGDAVGREITTQY
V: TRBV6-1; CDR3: ASSRSRLGTDTQY
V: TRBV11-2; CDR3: ASSSLDRGAKNIQC
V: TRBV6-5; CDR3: ASSYGGVGTEAF
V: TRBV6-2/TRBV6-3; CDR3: ASSYGENQPQH
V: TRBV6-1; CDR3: ASSVPTPRTGHRWYT
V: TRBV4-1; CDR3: ASSQDIGTQTDTQY
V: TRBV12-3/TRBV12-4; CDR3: ASSFRGGVSYNEQF
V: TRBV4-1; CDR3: ASSLSRSSEAF
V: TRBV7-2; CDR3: ASSLELHEQY
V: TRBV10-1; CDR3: ASSVSGGYNEQF
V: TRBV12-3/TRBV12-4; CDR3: ASSLMGGAYEQY
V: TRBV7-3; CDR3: ASSPLGGSSYEQY
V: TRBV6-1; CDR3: ASRLTGLDGYT
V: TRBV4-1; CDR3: TSSPAATGNSPLH
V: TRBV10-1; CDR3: ASSESRMGGADTQY
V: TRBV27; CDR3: ASSHAGLNQPQH
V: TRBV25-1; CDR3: ASSSGLAGPGETQY
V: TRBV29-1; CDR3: SVAYGGNNEKLF
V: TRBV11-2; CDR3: TSSGTSASEETQY
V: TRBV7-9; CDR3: ASSENVGQTDTQY
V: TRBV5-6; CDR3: ASSFSDNEQF
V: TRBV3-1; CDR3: ASSQESVDEQF
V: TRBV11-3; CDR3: ASSLKWGETQY
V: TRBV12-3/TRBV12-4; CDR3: ASSLVGGNTDTQY
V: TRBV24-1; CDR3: ATSDDRGSINQPQH
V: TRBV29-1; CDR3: SLWGVTEAF
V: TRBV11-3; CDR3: ASSLNAGYQPQH
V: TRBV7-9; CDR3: ASSLAYPNTGELF
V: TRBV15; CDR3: ATSRDRRGTNTGELF
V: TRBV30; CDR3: AWSVPRGGSHEQF
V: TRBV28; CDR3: ASSLVRGPQYNEQF
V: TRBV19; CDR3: ASSILFAASGANVLT
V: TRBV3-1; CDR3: ASSHRTSVPF
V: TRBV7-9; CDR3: ASSLGGTGSYNEQF
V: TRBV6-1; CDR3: ASSGNYQETQY
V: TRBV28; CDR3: ASSLKSTTEAF
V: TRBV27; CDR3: ASSLNNEQF
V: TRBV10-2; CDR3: ASSEGRVGEQY
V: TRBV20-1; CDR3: SARTANQPQH
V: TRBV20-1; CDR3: SARDGAAGANQPQH
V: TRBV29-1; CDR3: SASLLIAGELF
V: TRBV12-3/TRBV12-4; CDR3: ASSLIPRADTQY
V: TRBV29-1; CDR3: SVEQGPWGDTQY
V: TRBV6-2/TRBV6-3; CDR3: ASSYSKTSGNEQY
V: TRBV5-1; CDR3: ASRERGMANYGYT
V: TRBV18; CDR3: ASSPPEGVDTEAF
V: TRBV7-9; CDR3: ASSPFTAQETQY
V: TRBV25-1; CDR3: ATATAGTYNEQF
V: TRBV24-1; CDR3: ATSDSNGGNKNIQY
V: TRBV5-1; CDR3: ASSFGTFGETQY
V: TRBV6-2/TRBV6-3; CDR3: ASLLAYNEQF
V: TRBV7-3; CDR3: ASSLTPGGARDGYT
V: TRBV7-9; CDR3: ASSLGDGRDGGAEAF
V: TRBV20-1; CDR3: SANSGNRPRGEQF
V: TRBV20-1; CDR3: SARSNRHYEQY
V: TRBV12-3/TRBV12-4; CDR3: ASSVTTGSEKLF